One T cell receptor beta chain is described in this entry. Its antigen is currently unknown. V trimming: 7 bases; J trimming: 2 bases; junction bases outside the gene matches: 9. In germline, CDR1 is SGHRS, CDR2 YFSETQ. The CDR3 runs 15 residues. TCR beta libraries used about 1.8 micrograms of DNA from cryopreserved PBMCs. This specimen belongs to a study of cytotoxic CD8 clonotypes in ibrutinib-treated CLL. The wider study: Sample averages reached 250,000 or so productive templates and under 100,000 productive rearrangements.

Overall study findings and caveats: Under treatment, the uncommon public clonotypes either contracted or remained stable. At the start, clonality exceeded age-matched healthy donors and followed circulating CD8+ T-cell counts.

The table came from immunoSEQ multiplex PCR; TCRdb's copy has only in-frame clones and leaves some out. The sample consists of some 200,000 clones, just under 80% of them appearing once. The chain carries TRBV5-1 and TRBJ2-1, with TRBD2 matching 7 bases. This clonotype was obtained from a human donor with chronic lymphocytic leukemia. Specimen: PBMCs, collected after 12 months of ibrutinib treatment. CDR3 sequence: CASWWGGSAYNEQFF. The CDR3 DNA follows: TGCGCCAGCTGGTGGGGAGGGAGCGCCTACAATGAGCAGTTCTTC.